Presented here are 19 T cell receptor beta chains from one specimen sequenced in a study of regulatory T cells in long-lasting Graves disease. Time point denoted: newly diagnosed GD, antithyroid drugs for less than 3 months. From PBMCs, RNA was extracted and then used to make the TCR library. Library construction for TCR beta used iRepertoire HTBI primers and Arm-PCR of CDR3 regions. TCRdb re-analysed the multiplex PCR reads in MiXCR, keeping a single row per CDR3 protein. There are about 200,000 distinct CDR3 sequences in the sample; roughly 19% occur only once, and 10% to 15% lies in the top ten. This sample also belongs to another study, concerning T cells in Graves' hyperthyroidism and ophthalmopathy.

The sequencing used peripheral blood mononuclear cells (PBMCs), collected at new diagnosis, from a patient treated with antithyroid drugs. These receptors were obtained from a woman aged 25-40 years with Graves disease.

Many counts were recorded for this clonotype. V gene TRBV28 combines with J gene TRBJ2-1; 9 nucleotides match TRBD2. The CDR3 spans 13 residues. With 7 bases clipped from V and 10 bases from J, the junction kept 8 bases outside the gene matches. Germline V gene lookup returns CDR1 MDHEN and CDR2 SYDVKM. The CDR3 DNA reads TGTGCCAGCACCCTCCAGCGGGGGGTGGAGCAGTTCTTC. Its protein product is CASTLQRGVEQFF.

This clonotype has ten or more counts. The CDR3 DNA reads TGTGCCAGCAGCCCCGTAGGGGACAGGGTGCGGGGAAACACCATATATTTT. Amino acid sequence: CASSPVGDRVRGNTIYF. The V call is TRBV9, the J call TRBJ1-3; 9 nucleotides agree with TRBD1. This CDR3 spans 17 amino acids. Germline loops: CDR1 SGDLS, CDR2 YYNGEE. Unmatched junction bases numbered 12, after V lost 4 bases and J lost 4 bases.

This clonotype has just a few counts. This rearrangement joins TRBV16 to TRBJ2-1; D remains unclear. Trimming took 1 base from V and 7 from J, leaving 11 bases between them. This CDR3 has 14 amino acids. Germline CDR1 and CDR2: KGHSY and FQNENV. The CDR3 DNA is TGTGCCAGCAGCCAATATAAATGGTCTAATGAGCAGTTCTTC. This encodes CASSQYKWSNEQFF.

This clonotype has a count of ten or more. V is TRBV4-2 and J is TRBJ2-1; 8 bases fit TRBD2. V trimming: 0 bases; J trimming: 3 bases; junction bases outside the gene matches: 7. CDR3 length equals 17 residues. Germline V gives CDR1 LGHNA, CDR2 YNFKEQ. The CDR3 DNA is TGTGCCAGCAGCCAAGACCCCAGGGCGGGAGGCTACAATGAGCAGTTCTTC. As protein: CASSQDPRAGGYNEQFF.

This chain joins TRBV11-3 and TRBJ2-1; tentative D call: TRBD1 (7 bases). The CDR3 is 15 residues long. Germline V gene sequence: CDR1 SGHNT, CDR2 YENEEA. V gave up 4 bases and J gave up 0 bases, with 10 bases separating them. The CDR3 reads CASSYRGLSYNEQFF. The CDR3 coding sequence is TGTGCCAGCAGCTACAGGGGACTCTCCTACAATGAGCAGTTCTTC.

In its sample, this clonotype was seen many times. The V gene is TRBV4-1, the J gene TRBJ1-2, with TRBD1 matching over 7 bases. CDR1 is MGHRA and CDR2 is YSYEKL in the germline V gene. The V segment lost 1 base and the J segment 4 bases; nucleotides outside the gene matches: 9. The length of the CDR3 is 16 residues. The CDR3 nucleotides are TGCGCCAGCAGCCAAGCGCTCAACGGACAGGTCTATGGCTACACCTTC. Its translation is CASSQALNGQVYGYTF.

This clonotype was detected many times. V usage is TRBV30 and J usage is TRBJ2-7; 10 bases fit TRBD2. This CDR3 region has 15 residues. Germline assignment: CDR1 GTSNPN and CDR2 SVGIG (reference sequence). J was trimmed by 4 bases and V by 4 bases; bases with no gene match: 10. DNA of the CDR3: TGTGCCTGGACCCGCGCAGCGGGAGGGCCGTACGAGCAGTACTTC. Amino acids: CAWTRAAGGPYEQYF. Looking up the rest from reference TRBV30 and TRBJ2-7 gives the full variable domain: SQTIHQWPATLVQPVGSPLSLECTVEGTSNPNLYWYRQAAGRGLQLLFYSVGIGQISSEVPQNLSASRPQDRQFILSSKKLLLSDSGFYLCAWTRAAGGPYEQYFGPGTRLTVT.

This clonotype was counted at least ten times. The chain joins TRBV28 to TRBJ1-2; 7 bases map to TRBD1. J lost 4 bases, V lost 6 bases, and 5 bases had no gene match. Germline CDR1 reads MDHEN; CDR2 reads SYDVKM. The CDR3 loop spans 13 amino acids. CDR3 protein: CASRTGSSYGYTF. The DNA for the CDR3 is TGTGCCAGCAGGACAGGGAGCTCCTATGGCTACACCTTC.

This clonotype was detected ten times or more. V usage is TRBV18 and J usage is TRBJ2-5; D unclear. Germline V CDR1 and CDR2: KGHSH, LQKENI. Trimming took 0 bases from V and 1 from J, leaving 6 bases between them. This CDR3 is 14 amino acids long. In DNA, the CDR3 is TGTGCCAGCTCACCACCGGGGATCCAAGAGACCCAGTACTTC. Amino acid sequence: CASSPPGIQETQYF.

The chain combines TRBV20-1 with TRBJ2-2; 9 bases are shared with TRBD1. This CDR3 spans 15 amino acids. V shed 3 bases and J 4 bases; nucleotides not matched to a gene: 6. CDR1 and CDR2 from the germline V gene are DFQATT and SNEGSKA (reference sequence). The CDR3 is CSASTGGSPTGELFF. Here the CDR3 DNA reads TGCAGTGCTAGCACAGGGGGCTCGCCCACCGGGGAGCTGTTTTTT.

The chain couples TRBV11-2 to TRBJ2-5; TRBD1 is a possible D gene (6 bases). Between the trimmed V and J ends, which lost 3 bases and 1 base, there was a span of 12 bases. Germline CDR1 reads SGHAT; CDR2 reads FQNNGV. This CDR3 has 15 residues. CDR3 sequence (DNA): TGTGCCAGCAGCTTTGAACAGGGCCTCCAAGAGACCCAGTACTTC. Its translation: CASSFEQGLQETQYF.

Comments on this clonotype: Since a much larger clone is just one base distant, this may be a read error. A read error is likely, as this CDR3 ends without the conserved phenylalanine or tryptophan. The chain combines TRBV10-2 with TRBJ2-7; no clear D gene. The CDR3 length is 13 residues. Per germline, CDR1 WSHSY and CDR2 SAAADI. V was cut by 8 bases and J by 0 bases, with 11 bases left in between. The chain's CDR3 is CASQPPVSYEQYS. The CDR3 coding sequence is TGCGCCAGCCAACCCCCCGTCTCCTACGAGCAGTACTCC.

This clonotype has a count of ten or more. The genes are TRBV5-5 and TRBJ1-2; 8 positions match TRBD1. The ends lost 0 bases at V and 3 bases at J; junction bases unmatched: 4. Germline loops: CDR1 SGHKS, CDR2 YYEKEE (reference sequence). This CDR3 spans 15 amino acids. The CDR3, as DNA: TGTGCCAGCAGCTTGGGTCAGGGGGCCTACTATGGCTACACCTTC. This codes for CASSLGQGAYYGYTF.

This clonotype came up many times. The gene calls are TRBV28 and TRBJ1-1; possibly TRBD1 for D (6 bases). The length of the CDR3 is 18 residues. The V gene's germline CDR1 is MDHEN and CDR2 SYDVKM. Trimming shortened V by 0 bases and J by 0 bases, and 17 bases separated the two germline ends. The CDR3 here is CASSLWGQGRGLNTEAFF. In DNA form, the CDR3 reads TGTGCCAGCAGTTTATGGGGTCAGGGGAGGGGGTTGAACACTGAAGCTTTCTTT.

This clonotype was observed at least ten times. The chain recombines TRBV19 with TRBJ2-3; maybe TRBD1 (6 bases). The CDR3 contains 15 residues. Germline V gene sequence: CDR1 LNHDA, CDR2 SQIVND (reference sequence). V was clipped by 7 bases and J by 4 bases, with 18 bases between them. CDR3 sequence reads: CASTLGQTGADTQYF. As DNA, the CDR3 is TGTGCCAGTACCCTAGGACAGACCGGAGCAGATACGCAGTATTTT.

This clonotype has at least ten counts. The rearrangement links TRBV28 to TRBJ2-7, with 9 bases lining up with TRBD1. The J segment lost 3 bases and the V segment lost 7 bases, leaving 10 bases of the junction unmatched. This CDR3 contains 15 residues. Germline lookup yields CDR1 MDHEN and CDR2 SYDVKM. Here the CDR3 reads CASTSGTGTIYEQYF. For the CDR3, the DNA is TGTGCCAGCACGTCCGGGACAGGGACAATCTACGAGCAGTACTTC.

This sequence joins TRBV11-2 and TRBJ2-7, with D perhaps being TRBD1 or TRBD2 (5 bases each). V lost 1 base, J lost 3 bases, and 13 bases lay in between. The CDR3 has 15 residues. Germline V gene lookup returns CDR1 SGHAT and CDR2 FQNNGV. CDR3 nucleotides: TGTGCCAGCAGCTTAGCCGCCGGGACCTTCTACGAGCAGTACTTC. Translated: CASSLAAGTFYEQYF.

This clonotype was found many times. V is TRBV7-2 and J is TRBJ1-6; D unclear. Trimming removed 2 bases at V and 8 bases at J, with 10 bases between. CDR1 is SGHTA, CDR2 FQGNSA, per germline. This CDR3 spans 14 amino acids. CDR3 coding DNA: TGTGCCAGCAGCTTACTCGAGGCGTATTCACCCCTCCACTTT. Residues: CASSLLEAYSPLHF.

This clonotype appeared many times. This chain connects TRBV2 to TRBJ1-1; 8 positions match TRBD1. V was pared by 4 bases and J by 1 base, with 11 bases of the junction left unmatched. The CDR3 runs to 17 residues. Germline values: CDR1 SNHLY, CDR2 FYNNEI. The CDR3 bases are TGTGCCAGCAGTGCTTGGGGGACAGGTGAAGGGAACACTGAAGCTTTCTTT. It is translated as CASSAWGTGEGNTEAFF.